This entry is about one T cell receptor (beta chain). This record belongs to a study of blood T cell repertoires in COVID-19. Study information: Specimens from acute and convalescent COVID-19 originated in the United States, Italy and Spain. Sources were T cells, B-cell-depleted T cells, or PBMCs; the material itself was cDNA or gDNA.

Authors' processing steps: Estimation of nucleated cell counts relied on the amplification of reference gene primers. Sequencing was performed with immunoSEQ multiplex PCR; in TCRdb, only in-frame clones are kept and a portion is missing. From that table come the V and J calls and clone size; the DNA was used to work out D and trimming. The sample lists roughly 150,000 clones; almost 85% were seen once. The CDR3 loop spans 16 amino acids. The germline V gene has CDR1 LNHDA and CDR2 SQIVND (reference sequence). The V and J ends lost 5 bases and 4 bases, in that order; junction bases with no gene match: 9. Seattle's enrolled individuals joined amid active infection and were then monitored longitudinally.

Sequenced input: peripheral blood. The gene calls are TRBV19 and TRBJ1-1; the match to TRBD1 covers 11 bases. The TCR was taken from a woman older than 75 with COVID-19, enrolled during active disease. Here the CDR3 reads CASSPRTGGAFTEAFF. DNA of the CDR3: TGTGCCAGTAGTCCCAGGACAGGGGGCGCGTTCACTGAAGCTTTCTTT.